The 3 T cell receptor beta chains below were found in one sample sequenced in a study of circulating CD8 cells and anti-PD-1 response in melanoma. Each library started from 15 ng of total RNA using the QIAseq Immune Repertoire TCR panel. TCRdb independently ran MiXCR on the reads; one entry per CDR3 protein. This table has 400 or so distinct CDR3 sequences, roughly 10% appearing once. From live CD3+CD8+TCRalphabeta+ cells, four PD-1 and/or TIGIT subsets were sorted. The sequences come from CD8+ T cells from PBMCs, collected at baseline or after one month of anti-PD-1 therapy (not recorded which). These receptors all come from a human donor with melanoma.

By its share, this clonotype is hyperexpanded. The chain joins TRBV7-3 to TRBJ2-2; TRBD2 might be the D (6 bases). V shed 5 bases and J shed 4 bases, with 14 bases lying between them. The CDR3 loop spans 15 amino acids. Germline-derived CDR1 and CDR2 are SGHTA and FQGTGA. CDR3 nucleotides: TGTGCCAGCAGCCGGCTAGCGAGAGGCACCGGGGAGCTGTTTTTT. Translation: CASSRLARGTGELFF.

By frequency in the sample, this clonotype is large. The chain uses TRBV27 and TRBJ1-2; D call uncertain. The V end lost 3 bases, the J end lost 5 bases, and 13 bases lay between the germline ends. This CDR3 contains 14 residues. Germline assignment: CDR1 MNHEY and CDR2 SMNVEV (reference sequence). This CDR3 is CASSFTSIGYGYTF. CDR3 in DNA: TGTGCCAGCAGTTTTACTTCAATCGGGTATGGCTACACCTTC.

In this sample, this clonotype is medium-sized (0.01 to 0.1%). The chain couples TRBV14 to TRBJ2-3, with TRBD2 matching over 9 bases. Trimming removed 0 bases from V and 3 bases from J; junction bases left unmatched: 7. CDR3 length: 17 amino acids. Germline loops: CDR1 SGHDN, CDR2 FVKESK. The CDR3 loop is CASSQDLAGVSTDTQYF. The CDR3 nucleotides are TGTGCCAGCAGCCAAGATTTAGCGGGAGTTAGTACAGATACGCAGTATTTT.